The table lists the clone carrying this T cell receptor (beta chain) with many counts. Its antigen remains unknown. This specimen belongs to a study of early T cells in non-severe SARS-CoV-2 infection. Study-level results: Matching results from VDJdb favored anti-spike CD8 responses, leaving private and CD4 specificities undetected.

TCRdb re-derived calls from the 5' RACE reads in MiXCR, one entry per CDR3 protein. The sample has about 64,000 distinct CDR3 sequences, over 4.5% seen once. J gave up 1 base and V 3 bases, and 9 bases lay outside the gene matches. This CDR3 region has 16 residues. Per the germline V gene, CDR1 is MGHRA and CDR2 is YSYEKL. The clonotype originates from an adult who was a healthcare worker with PCR-confirmed SARS-CoV-2 infection or an uninfected control (not recorded which). Sequencing used whole blood. The chain employs TRBV4-1 and TRBJ2-7; TRBD2 aligns across 7 bases. The CDR3 region is CASSQQASGLSYEQYF. In DNA, the CDR3 is TGCGCCAGCAGCCAGCAGGCTAGCGGTCTATCCTACGAGCAGTACTTC.